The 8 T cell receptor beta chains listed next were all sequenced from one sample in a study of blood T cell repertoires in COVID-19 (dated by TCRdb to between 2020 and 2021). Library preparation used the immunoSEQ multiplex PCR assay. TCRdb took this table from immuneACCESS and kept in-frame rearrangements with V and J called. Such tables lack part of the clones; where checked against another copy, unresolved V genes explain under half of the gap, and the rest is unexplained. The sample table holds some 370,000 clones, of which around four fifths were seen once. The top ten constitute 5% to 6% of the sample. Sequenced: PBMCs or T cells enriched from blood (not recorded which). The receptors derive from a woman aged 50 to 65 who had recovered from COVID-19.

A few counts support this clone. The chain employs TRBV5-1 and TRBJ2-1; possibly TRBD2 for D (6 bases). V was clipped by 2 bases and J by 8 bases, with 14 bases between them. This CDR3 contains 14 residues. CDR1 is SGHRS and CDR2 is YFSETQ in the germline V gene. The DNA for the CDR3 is TGCGCCAGCAGCTTAACCCGGGGGAAGGATGAGCAGTTCTTC. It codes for CASSLTRGKDEQFF.

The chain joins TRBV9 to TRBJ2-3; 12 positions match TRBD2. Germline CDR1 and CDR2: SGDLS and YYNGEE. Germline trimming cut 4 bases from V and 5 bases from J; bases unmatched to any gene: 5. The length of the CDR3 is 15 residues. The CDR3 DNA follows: TGTGCCAGCAGCCGGGGACTAGCGGGTGGAGATACGCAGTATTTT. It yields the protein CASSRGLAGGDTQYF.

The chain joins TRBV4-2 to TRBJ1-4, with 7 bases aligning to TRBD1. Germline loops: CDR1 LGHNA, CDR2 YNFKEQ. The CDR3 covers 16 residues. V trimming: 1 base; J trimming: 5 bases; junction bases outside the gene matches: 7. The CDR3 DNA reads TGTGCCAGCAGCCAAGGCCGAGGACAGGTGAATGAAAAACTGTTTTTT. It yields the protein CASSQGRGQVNEKLFF.

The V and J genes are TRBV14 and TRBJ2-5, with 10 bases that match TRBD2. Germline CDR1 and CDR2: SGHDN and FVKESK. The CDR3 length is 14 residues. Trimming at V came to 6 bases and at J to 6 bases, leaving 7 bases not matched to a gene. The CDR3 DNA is TGTGCCAGCAGGGGGACTAGCGTTCATCAGACCCAGTACTTC. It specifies CASRGTSVHQTQYF.

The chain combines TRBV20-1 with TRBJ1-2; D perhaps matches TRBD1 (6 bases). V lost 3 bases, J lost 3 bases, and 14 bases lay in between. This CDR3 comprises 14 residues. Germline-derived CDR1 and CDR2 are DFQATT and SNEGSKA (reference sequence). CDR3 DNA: TGCAGTGCTAGTGTGGAACAGGGACACTATGGCTACACCTTC. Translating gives CSASVEQGHYGYTF.

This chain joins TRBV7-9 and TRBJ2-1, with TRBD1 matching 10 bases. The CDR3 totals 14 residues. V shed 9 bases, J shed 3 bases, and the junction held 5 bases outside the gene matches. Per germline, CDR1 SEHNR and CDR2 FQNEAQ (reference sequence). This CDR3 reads CASEGQGNYNEQFF. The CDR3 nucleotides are TGTGCCAGTGAGGGACAGGGGAACTACAATGAGCAGTTCTTC.

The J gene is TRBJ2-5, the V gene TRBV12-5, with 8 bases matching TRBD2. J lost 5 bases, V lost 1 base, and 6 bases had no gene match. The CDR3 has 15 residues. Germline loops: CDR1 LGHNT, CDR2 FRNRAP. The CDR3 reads CASGLDGGAWETQYF. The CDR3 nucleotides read TGTGCTAGTGGTTTGGACGGGGGGGCCTGGGAGACCCAGTACTTC.

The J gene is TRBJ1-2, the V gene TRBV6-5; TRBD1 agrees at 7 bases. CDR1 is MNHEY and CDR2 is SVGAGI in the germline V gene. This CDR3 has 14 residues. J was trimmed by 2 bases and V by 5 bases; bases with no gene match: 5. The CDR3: CASSNDRVNYGYTF. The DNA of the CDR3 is TGTGCCAGCAGTAACGACAGGGTGAACTATGGCTACACCTTC.